This TCR beta chain comes out of a study of blood T cell repertoires in COVID-19. Study background: Samples taken during acute and convalescent COVID-19 were collected in the United States, Italy and Spain.

Here immunoSEQ multiplex PCR was the method, and the copy in TCRdb shows in-frame clones only, minus some. This table has approximately 260,000 clones, approximately 88% appearing once. Germline V gene lookup returns CDR1 SEHNR and CDR2 FQNEAQ (reference sequence). V was pared by 5 bases and J by 7 bases, with 17 bases between. The CDR3 length is 14 residues. This clone was picked up one time. The J gene is TRBJ2-5, the V gene TRBV7-9, with a weak D call TRBD2 (6 bases). The sample consisted of peripheral blood. The clonotype originates from a woman aged 65 to 85 with COVID-19, enrolled during active disease. The CDR3 loop reads CASSPGGASRTQYF. CDR3 sequence (DNA): TGTGCCAGCAGCCCGGGCGGGGCCTCGCGGACCCAGTACTTC.